The entry below gives a single T cell receptor beta chain sequence along with its context. Its antigen is not known. Method: immunoSEQ multiplex PCR; TCRdb's copy keeps in-frame clones and lacks some. Of roughly 90,000 clones in the sample, 88% were seen once. This sample is drawn from a study of graft-versus-host responses after intestinal transplantation. Overall study: The recipients all started with anti-thymocyte globulin induction and then took tacrolimus and steroids for around three years.

Points from the study as a whole: GvH clones detected in recipient marrow included some appearing first in ileum or blood.

Trimming took off 2 bases at V and 3 bases at J, with 8 bases between the two ends. The CDR3 loop spans 13 amino acids. CDR1 is SGDLS, CDR2 YYNGEE, per germline. This chain uses TRBV9 with TRBJ2-5, with D unresolved. The sequence came from a human donor who was the organ donor for an intestinal transplant. This sample comprised unstimulated CD4+ T cells sorted from spleen or lymph node cells, obtained before transplant. DNA for the CDR3: TGTGCCAGCAGCGTTCGTCTAGAAGAGACCCAGTACTTC. This sequence encodes CASSVRLEETQYF.